The TCR beta chain described here comes from a study of regulatory dendritic cells for organ transplantation. Sorted T cells were CFSE-labeled and cultured 4 to 5 days with allogeneic regulatory or mature dendritic cells at 1:10. The CDR3 contains 14 residues. CDR1 LGHNA and CDR2 YSLEER come from the germline V gene. Trimming stripped 0 bases from V and 5 bases from J, with 10 bases between. Concerning this clone: Its antigen is not known.

The repertoire was sequenced with immunoSEQ multiplex PCR; TCRdb's copy has only in-frame clones and lacks some. The data show roughly 9,800 clones, 65% to 85% seen once. The source of this sequence is a human donor in good health. The specimen was memory CD4+ T cells from blood cultured with dendritic cells. Subset meaning: CD45RO+ memory T cells. The chain recombines TRBV4-3 with TRBJ1-2; D remains unclear. DNA of the CDR3: TGCGCCAGCAGCCAAGATCTTTGGGAGTATGGCTACACCTTC. This encodes CASSQDLWEYGYTF.